This is a list of T cell receptor beta chains from one sample in a study of OX40 agonist ivuxolimab in advanced cancers. The data were produced by immunoSEQ multiplex PCR, yet TCRdb's version contains in-frame clones alone and is incomplete. The sample lists roughly 62,000 clones, 92% occurring once. The source was CD4+ or CD8+ T cells sorted from blood, collected in a trial of the OX40 agonist ivuxolimab. These receptors originate from an adult with an advanced solid tumor such as melanoma, head and neck, liver or kidney cancer. CDR3s include the opening cysteine and the closing phenylalanine or tryptophan. Each record gives: clone size, J gene, D gene, V gene, CDR3 DNA, CDR3 protein. A D gene is named only where the DNA matches it firmly. Clone size is given for some rows only: seen once, a few or many times, or a class if the clone is expanded.

>.|TRBJ2-4|.|TRBV30
TGTGCCTGGAGTGCAACTCCCTGGGCGGGAAAAAACATTCAGTACTTC
CAWSATPWAGKNIQYF
>.|TRBJ2-7|TRBD2|TRBV7-9
TGTGCCAGCAGCCCAGAAACGGCTAGCGGGAGGCACGAGCAGTACTTC
CASSPETASGRHEQYF
>once|TRBJ2-7|.|TRBV10-2
TGCGCCAGCAGTGATTTGTGGGTAGCGGAGGGGGGCGAGCAGTACTTC
CASSDLWVAEGGEQYF
>.|TRBJ1-1|.|TRBV27
TGTGCCAGCAGTTCCCAGACGATCGACAGTCGGAGGACTGAAGCTTTCTTT
CASSSQTIDSRRTEAFF
>.|TRBJ1-1|.|TRBV28
TGTGCCAGCAGTGTCCCGGGGTACGGGGAGGCTTTCTTT
CASSVPGYGEAFF
>.|TRBJ2-7|.|TRBV2
TGTGCCAGCAGCTTAGAGCCGGTTGGGGAGCAGTACTTC
CASSLEPVGEQYF
>.|TRBJ2-1|TRBD2|TRBV7-3
TGTGCCAGCAGCCTGGGAGGGTCAGACAATGAGCAGTTCTTC
CASSLGGSDNEQFF
>.|TRBJ1-2|TRBD1|TRBV10-2
TGCGCCAGCAGCGAAGGACAGGGGGCGTATGGCTACACCTTC
CASSEGQGAYGYTF
>.|TRBJ1-2|.|TRBV5-6
TGTGCCAGCAGCGAGGGACGTCGCAACTATGGCTACACCTTC
CASSEGRRNYGYTF
>.|TRBJ1-2|.|TRBV29-1
TGCAGCGTTGAGGGTTTGTTAAATGGCTACACCTTC
CSVEGLLNGYTF
>once|TRBJ2-1|.|TRBV19
TGTGCCAGTAGTGGGGGTGGCCCCTTGAGCTCCTACAATGAGCAGTTCTTC
CASSGGGPLSSYNEQFF
>.|TRBJ1-2|.|TRBV6-1
TGTGCCAGCACTAGCGGGATCCATGGCTACACCTTC
CASTSGIHGYTF
>.|TRBJ2-5|TRBD2|TRBV11-2
TGTGCCAGCAGCTTAGAAGCAGGGAGGGCAGAGACCCAGTACTTC
CASSLEAGRAETQYF
>once|TRBJ2-7|TRBD2|TRBV7-9
TGTGCCAGCAGCTTAGGCCCTATCCTAGCGGGGAGGGACGAGCAGTACTTC
CASSLGPILAGRDEQYF
>.|TRBJ1-6|.|TRBV6-5
TGTGCCAGCAGTCCACAGGGAAGTGCACCCCTCCACTTT
CASSPQGSAPLHF
>.|TRBJ2-6|.|TRBV19
TGTGCCAGTAGTCCGTCGGGGGCTGTTGGGGCCAACGTCCTGACTTTC
CASSPSGAVGANVLTF
>.|TRBJ1-5|TRBD1|TRBV19
TGTGCCAGTAGTTCTCCACCGGGACAGGTTTACCAGCCCCAGCATTTT
CASSSPPGQVYQPQHF
>.|TRBJ2-1|.|TRBV6-5
TGTGCCAGCAGTTATTCATTAGGGGCCCGCGGAGGTGAGCAGTTCTTC
CASSYSLGARGGEQFF
>.|TRBJ1-2|.|TRBV7-9
TGTGCCAGCAGCCCCACATCGGACCAAGTAGTGGGCTACACCTTC
CASSPTSDQVVGYTF
>.|TRBJ1-1|.|TRBV6-6
TGTGCCAGCAGTTTCCACAGATATAACACTGAAGCTTTCTTT
CASSFHRYNTEAFF
>once|TRBJ2-1|.|TRBV6-1
TGTGCCAGCAGTGAAGCCCTAGCGACCTACAATGAGCAGTTCTTC
CASSEALATYNEQFF
>.|TRBJ2-5|TRBD2|TRBV5-1
TGCGCCAGGGTATTTTTGCGGGAGAGGTTAGAGACCCAGTACTTC
CARVFLRERLETQYF
>.|TRBJ2-2|.|TRBV7-3
TGTGCCAGCAGCTTAGGAGTTCACGGGGAGCTGTTTTTT
CASSLGVHGELFF
>.|TRBJ1-2|TRBD1|TRBV7-9
TGTGCCAGCAGCTTAGACCGGGACAGGGTAGGAGGCTACACCTTC
CASSLDRDRVGGYTF
>.|TRBJ1-2|.|TRBV11-3
TGTGCCAGCAGCTTAGCCGGGGGAAGAGCTAACTATGGCTACACCTTC
CASSLAGGRANYGYTF
>.|TRBJ1-2|.|TRBV6-6
TGTGCCAGCAGTTACCCGGACTATGGCTACACCTTC
CASSYPDYGYTF
>.|TRBJ2-2|.|TRBV7-3
TGTGCCAGCAGCTTACGGCACACCGGGGAGCTGTTTTTT
CASSLRHTGELFF
>.|TRBJ2-5|.|TRBV5-1
TGCGCCAGCAGCTTGGCCAGGGGTACAGAGACCCAGTACTTC
CASSLARGTETQYF
>.|TRBJ2-3|.|TRBV29-1
TGCAGCGTTGCCGGACCCCATCAGTATTTT
CSVAGPHQYF
>.|TRBJ2-7|TRBD1|TRBV19
TGTGCCAGTAGTAGGGTGGGACAGTCCTACGAGCAGTACTTC
CASSRVGQSYEQYF
>.|TRBJ2-3|.|TRBV13
TGTGCCAGCAGCTTAGTCTTTGAGGGGCGGGCGCTCCTCAATACGCAGTATTTT
CASSLVFEGRALLNTQYF
>once|TRBJ2-2|.|TRBV7-3
TGTGCCAGCAGCTTAATTAAATCAACCGGGGAGCTGTTTTTT
CASSLIKSTGELFF
>.|TRBJ2-5|.|TRBV11-3
TGTGCCAGCAGCTTAGATAGGGAGACCCAGTACTTC
CASSLDRETQYF
>.|TRBJ1-1|.|TRBV9
TGTGCCAGCAGTTCCCGCGGGGGGTCGACTGAAGCTTTCTTT
CASSSRGGSTEAFF
>once|TRBJ2-5|.|TRBV5-4
TGTGCCAGCAGCCGAGTCGATAGGGGGGAGACCCAGTACTTC
CASSRVDRGETQYF
>.|TRBJ2-7|.|TRBV7-2
TGTGCCAGCAGCTTGCAACAGGGATACGAGCAGTACTTC
CASSLQQGYEQYF
>.|TRBJ2-7|TRBD1|TRBV6-5
TGTGCCAGCAGTTATACAGGGGGAGCCTACGAGCAGTACTTC
CASSYTGGAYEQYF
>once|TRBJ1-1|.|TRBV19
TGTGCCAGTAGTCTAGACAGGTCGACTGAAGCTTTCTTT
CASSLDRSTEAFF
>.|TRBJ1-4|.|TRBV2
TGTGCCAGCAGGACGGCTGCAACTAATGAAAAACTGTTTTTT
CASRTAATNEKLFF
>.|TRBJ2-2|TRBD1|TRBV29-1
TGCAGCGTTGAAGAGGGACAGCCCGGGGAGCTGTTTTTT
CSVEEGQPGELFF
>.|TRBJ2-5|.|TRBV18
TGTGCCAGCTCACCACCGAGTATCAGGCTGGAGACCCAGTACTTC
CASSPPSIRLETQYF
>.|TRBJ1-3|.|TRBV5-1
TGCGCCAGCAGCGGCCTTGGACAGGGAAACACCATATATTTT
CASSGLGQGNTIYF
>.|TRBJ1-1|TRBD1|TRBV7-6
TGTGCCAGCAGCTTAGGGTCGGGACAGGGAGGCACTGAAGCTTTCTTT
CASSLGSGQGGTEAFF
>.|TRBJ2-3|TRBD2|TRBV7-9
TGTGCCAGCAGCTTAATTAGCGGGGGGGCAGATACGCAGTATTTT
CASSLISGGADTQYF
>.|TRBJ2-1|TRBD1|TRBV27
TGTGCCAGCAGTTTTTTTGGGACAGGGGGCAATGAGCAGTTCTTC
CASSFFGTGGNEQFF
>.|TRBJ1-5|.|TRBV6-6
TGTGCCAGCAGTAGGGGGGGGGTTAATCAGCCCCAGCATTTT
CASSRGGVNQPQHF